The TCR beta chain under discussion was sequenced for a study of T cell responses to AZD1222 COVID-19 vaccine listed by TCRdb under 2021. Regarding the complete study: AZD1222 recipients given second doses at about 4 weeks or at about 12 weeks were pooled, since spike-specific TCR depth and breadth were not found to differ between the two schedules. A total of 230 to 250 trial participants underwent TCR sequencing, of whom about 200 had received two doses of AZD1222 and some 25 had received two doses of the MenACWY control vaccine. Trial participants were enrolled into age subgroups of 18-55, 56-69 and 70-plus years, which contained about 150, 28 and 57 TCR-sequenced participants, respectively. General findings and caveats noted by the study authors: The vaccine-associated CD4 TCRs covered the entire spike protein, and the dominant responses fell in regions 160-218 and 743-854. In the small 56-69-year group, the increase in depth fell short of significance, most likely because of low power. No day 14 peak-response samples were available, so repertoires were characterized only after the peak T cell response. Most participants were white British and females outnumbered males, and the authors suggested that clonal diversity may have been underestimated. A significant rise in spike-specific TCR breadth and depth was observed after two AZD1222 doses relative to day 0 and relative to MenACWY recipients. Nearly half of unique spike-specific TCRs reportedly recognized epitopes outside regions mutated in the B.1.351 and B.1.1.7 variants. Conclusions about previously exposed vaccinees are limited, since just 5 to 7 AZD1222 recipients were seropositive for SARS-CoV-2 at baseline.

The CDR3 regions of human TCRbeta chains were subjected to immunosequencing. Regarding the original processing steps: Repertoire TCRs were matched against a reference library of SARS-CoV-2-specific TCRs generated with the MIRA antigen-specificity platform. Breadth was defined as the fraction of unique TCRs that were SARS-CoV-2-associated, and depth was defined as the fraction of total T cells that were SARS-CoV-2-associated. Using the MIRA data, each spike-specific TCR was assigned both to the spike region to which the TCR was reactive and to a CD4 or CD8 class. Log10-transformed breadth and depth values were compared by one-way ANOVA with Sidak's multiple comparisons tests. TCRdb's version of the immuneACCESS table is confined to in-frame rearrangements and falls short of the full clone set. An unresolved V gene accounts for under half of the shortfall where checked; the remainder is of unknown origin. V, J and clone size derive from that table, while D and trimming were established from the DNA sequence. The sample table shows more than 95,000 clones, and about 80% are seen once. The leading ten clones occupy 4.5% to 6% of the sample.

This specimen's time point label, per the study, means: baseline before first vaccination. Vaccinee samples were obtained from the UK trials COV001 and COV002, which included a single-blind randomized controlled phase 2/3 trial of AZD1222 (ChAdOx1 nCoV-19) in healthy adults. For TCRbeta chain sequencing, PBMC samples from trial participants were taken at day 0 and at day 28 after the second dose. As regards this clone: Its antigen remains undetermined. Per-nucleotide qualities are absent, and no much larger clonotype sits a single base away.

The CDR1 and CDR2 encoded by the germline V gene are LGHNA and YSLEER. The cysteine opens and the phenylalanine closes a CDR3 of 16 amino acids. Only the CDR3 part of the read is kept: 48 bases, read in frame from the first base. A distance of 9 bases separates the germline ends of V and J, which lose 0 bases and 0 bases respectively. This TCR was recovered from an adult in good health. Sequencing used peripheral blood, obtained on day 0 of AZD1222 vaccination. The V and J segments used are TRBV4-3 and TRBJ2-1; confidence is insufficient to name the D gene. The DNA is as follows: TGCGCCAGCAGCCAAGATCCGCTGAGCTCCTACAATGAGCAGTTCTTC. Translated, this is CASSQDPLSSYNEQFF.